The 5 T cell receptor beta chains reported below all come from one sample, sequenced in a study of CD8 T cells in ankylosing spondylitis. MiXCR, run by TCRdb on the 5' RACE reads, gives a single entry per CDR3 protein. The sample records 55,000 or so distinct CDR3 sequences, roughly 7.4% being singletons. Sequencing used blood, either unsorted or a sorted T cell fraction (not recorded which). The receptors derive from a female donor with ankylosing spondylitis or in good health (not recorded which).

This clonotype appeared a few times. The chain couples TRBV29-1 to TRBJ2-1, with D possibly TRBD1 on 6 matching bases. Germline V gene sequence: CDR1 SQVTM, CDR2 ANQGSEA. This CDR3 comprises 13 residues. Trimming removed 3 bases at V and 2 bases at J, with 8 bases between. CDR3 in DNA: TGCAGCGTTGATAGGGACACCTACAATGAGCAGTTCTTC. Translating gives CSVDRDTYNEQFF.

This clonotype showed up many times. The chain uses TRBV9 and TRBJ1-1; D remains ambiguous. This CDR3 spans 13 amino acids. Trimming removed 1 base at V and 3 bases at J, with 7 bases between. CDR1 and CDR2 from the germline V gene are SGDLS and YYNGEE. The CDR3 DNA is TGTGCCAGCAGCGTACTGGGATACACTGAAGCTTTCTTT. Encoded protein: CASSVLGYTEAFF. The full variable domain, completed using reference TRBV9 and TRBJ1-1, is DSGVTQTPKHLITATGQRVTLRCSPRSGDLSVYWYQQSLDQGLQFLIQYYNGEERAKGNILERFSAQQFPDLHSELNLSSLELGDSALYFCASSVLGYTEAFFGQGTRLTVV.

V usage is TRBV20-1 and J usage is TRBJ1-2; D unresolved. The ends were cut back, 5 bases at V and 12 bases at J, with 19 bases in the middle. This CDR3 has 12 amino acids. Germline-derived CDR1 and CDR2 are DFQATT and SNEGSKA (reference sequence). Here the CDR3 reads CSAVAGLPPHTF. CDR3 nucleotide sequence: TGCAGTGCTGTCGCGGGCCTGCCACCCCACACCTTC.

This clonotype was found many times. The chain recombines TRBV5-1 with TRBJ2-1, with D unclear. The CDR3 is 15 residues long. The germline CDR1 and CDR2 sequences are SGHRS and YFSETQ. The ends were cut back, 0 bases at V and 10 bases at J, with 17 bases in the middle. The CDR3 DNA sequence: TGCGCCAGCAGCTTGGGGTCAGGATTGGCGAGGGAGCAGTTCTTC. Translating it yields CASSLGSGLAREQFF.

V usage is TRBV7-2 and J usage is TRBJ1-6; the match to TRBD1 covers 9 bases. This CDR3 contains 15 residues. Trimming at V came to 4 bases and at J to 6 bases, leaving 4 bases not matched to a gene. Germline loops: CDR1 SGHTA, CDR2 FQGNSA. This CDR3 is CASSWTGDSNSPLHF. The DNA for the CDR3 is TGTGCCAGCAGCTGGACAGGGGACAGTAATTCACCCCTCCACTTT.